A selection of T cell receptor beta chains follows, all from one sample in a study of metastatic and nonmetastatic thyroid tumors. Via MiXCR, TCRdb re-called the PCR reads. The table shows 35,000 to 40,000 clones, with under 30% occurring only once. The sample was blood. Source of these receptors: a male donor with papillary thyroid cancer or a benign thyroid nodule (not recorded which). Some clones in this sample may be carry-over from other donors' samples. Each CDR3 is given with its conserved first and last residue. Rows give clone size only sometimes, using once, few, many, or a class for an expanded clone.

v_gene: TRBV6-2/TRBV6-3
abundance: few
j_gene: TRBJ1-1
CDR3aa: CASSYPRTRWGVQAFF

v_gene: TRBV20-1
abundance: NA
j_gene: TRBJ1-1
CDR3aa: CSAREVALRGQTNTEAFF

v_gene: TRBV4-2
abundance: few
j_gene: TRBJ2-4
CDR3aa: CASSQEAIAKNIQYF

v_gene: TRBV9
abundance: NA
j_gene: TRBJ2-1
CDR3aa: CASNPTTNGANEQFF

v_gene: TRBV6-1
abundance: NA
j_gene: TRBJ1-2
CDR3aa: CASTTDLGGYGYTF

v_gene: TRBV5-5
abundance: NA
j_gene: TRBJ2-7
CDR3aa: CASSLYSGQTYEQYF

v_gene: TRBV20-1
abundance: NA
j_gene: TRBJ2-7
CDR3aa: CSARGSTGKYYEQYF

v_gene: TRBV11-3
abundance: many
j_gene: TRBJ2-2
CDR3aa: CASSARLAGGPGELFF

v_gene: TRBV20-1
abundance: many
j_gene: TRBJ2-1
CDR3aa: CSATGGRLPAYNEQFF

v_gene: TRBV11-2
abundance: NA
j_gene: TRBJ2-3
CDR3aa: CASSLDQGTLPDTQYF

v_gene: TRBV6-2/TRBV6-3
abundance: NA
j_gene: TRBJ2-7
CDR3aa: CASSYSRLAGVEQYF

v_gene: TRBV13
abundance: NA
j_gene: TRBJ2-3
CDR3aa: CASSLKVEDTQYF

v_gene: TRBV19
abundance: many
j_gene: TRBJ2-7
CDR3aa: CASSNGGSYEQYF

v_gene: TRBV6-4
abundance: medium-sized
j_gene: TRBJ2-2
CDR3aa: CASSDSIRGDTGELFF